Following are 20 T cell receptor beta chains from one sample sequenced in a study of blood T cells in healthy people across ages. With a J-beta primer mix and a sample-barcoded 5' primer, a second PCR ran about 7 to 11 cycles. TCRdb reprocessed the 5' RACE reads with MiXCR, giving one entry per CDR3 protein. Of some 1.8 million distinct CDR3 sequences listed, about 39% were seen once; the top ten hold about 23%. Sequenced sample: blood. Receptors were obtained from a human donor in good health.

The V call is TRBV20-1, the J call TRBJ2-4; TRBD1 aligns across 7 bases. The J call is in doubt because the DNA end fits TRBJ2-7 better. Germline V gene sequence: CDR1 DFQATT, CDR2 SNEGSKA (reference sequence). The CDR3 contains 14 residues. The chain's CDR3 is CSARVAGGIHEQYF. DNA for the CDR3: TGCAGTGCTAGAGTCGCAGGGGGTATACACGAGCAGTACTTC.

Remarks on this clonotype: The junction departs from the called germline gene at one end, perhaps through a read error. The chain joins TRBV3-1 to TRBJ2-5, with D tentatively TRBD1 (5 bases). The germline gives CDR1 LGHDT, CDR2 YNNKEL (reference sequence). This CDR3 has 15 residues. CDR3 bases: TGTGTCAGCAGCCAGGGTCTCCAACTTGGAGAGACCCAGTACTTC. As protein: CVSSQGLQLGETQYF.

The chain joins TRBV20-1 to TRBJ2-4; a possible D gene is TRBD1 (5 bases). With the DNA end fitting TRBJ2-7 better, the J assignment may be wrong. This CDR3 comprises 14 residues. Germline V lookup: CDR1 DFQATT, CDR2 SNEGSKA (reference sequence). The chain's CDR3 is CSAPEGALRPEQYF. The CDR3 DNA is TGCAGTGCCCCAGAAGGGGCGCTCAGACCCGAGCAGTACTTC.

The chain uses TRBV6-6 and TRBJ2-7; weak D call: TRBD1 (6 bases). The V gene's germline CDR1 is MNHNY and CDR2 SVGAGI (reference sequence). There are 14 residues in the CDR3. V lost 6 bases to trimming and J lost 4 bases, with 16 bases between them. The CDR3 bases are TGTGCCAGCAGCTTCGTCAGGGGTTCGTACGAGCAGTACTTC. Its protein product is CASSFVRGSYEQYF.

The chain joins TRBV20-1 to TRBJ1-2; tentatively, D is TRBD1 (5 bases). The CDR3 spans 15 residues. CDR1 DFQATT and CDR2 SNEGSKA come from the germline V gene (reference sequence). Trimming took off 1 base at V and 4 bases at J, with 16 bases between the two ends. The CDR3 loop reads CSARASGVGFYGYTF. The CDR3 nucleotides read TGCAGTGCTAGAGCCTCGGGGGTTGGCTTCTATGGCTACACCTTC.

The chain combines TRBV6-5 with TRBJ2-6, with D possibly matching TRBD1 (5 bases). Germline-derived CDR1 and CDR2 are MNHEY and SVGAGI. The CDR3 consists of 15 residues. Trimming pared 2 bases from V and 1 base from J, leaving 6 bases between. CDR3 bases: TGTGCCAGCAGTTACAGGACATCTGGGGCCAACGTCCTGACTTTC. The encoded protein is CASSYRTSGANVLTF.

This clonotype has a handful of counts. This chain links TRBV5-5 with TRBJ1-2, with D possibly TRBD1 on 5 matching bases. V lost 3 bases to trimming and J lost 8 bases, with 14 bases between them. Germline V lookup: CDR1 SGHKS, CDR2 YYEKEE (reference sequence). The CDR3 has 13 residues. The CDR3 loop reads CASSSVGADGYTF. CDR3 bases: TGTGCCAGCAGCTCTGTCGGGGCGGACGGCTACACCTTC. The entire variable domain, with the rest obtained from reference TRBV5-5 and TRBJ1-2, is as follows: DAGVTQSPTHLIKTRGQQVTLRCSPISGHKSVSWYQQVLGQGPQFIFQYYEKEERGRGNFPDRFSARQFPNYSSELNVNALLLGDSALYLCASSSVGADGYTFGSGTRLTVV.

The chain carries TRBV4-2 and TRBJ1-2; a possible D gene is TRBD1 (5 bases). The CDR3 contains 14 residues. Germline V CDR1 and CDR2: LGHNA, YNFKEQ. V was cut by 0 bases and J by 8 bases, with 13 bases left in between. CDR3 DNA sequence: TGTGCCAGCAGCCAAGATCATCAGGGTTGGGGCTACACCTTC. It codes for CASSQDHQGWGYTF.

The rearrangement uses TRBV4-3 and TRBJ2-7; D not certain. V gave up 4 bases and J gave up 8 bases, with 12 bases separating them. The CDR3 length is 12 residues. From germline, CDR1 is LGHNA and CDR2 YSLEER. In nucleotides, the CDR3 is TGCGCCAGCAGCCGACTTTTCGCCCAGCAGTACTTC. This sequence encodes CASSRLFAQQYF.

This clonotype was observed a handful of times. The chain carries TRBV7-2 and TRBJ2-5; D is perhaps TRBD2 (6 bases). The germline gives CDR1 SGHTA, CDR2 FQGNSA. The germline V and J ends were trimmed by 3 bases and 2 bases, with 10 bases remaining between them. The CDR3 is 14 amino acids. CDR3 bases: TGTGCCAGCAGCTTGAATAGCGGTCAAGAGACCCAGTACTTC. Translating gives CASSLNSGQETQYF.

Turning to this clonotype: A much bigger clone sits one base away, suggesting this may be a read error. Here the CDR3 omits its conserved ending phenylalanine or tryptophan, so a read error is the likely source. The chain is built from TRBV29-1 and TRBJ2-5; possibly TRBD1 or TRBD2 for D (6 bases each). Trimming took off 6 bases at V and 5 bases at J, with 16 bases between the two ends. Germline CDR1 SQVTM, CDR2 ANQGSEA. The CDR3 sequence is 13 residues long. The CDR3 loop is CSVPKGGLETQYC. The CDR3 region has the DNA TGCAGCGTCCCGAAGGGGGGCTTGGAGACCCAGTACTGC.

This chain joins TRBV24-1 and TRBJ2-7; 11 bases agree with TRBD2. V was pared by 5 bases and J by 2 bases, with 4 bases of the junction left unmatched. This CDR3 has 15 residues. Germline V gene sequence: CDR1 KGHDR, CDR2 SFDVKD. This chain's CDR3 is CATSGGTSGTYEQYF. The CDR3 DNA is TGTGCCACCAGTGGGGGGACTAGCGGTACCTACGAGCAGTACTTC.

The J gene is TRBJ2-2, the V gene TRBV12-3 or TRBV12-4; 7 bases are shared with TRBD2. Losses at the gene ends were 4 bases for V and 3 bases for J; bases not matched to a gene: 8. The CDR3 consists of 16 residues. As DNA, the CDR3 is TGTGCCAGCAGTTCCAATTTCGGGGGGTACACCGGGGAGCTGTTTTTT. Its translation is CASSSNFGGYTGELFF.

This chain connects TRBV5-1 to TRBJ1-1; tentatively, D is TRBD1 (6 bases). Germline V gene sequence: CDR1 SGHRS, CDR2 YFSETQ. V lost 6 bases and J 1 base, leaving 13 bases between the germline ends. There are 14 residues in the CDR3. This chain's CDR3 is CASTTGQPNTEAFF. The CDR3 coding sequence is TGCGCCAGCACTACCGGACAGCCGAACACTGAAGCTTTCTTT.

This clonotype was detected a few times. This rearrangement joins TRBV27 to TRBJ2-7; 9 bases align to TRBD2. The germline gives CDR1 MNHEY, CDR2 SMNVEV (reference sequence). The CDR3 is 16 amino acids. The V segment lost 2 bases and the J segment 4 bases; nucleotides outside the gene matches: 9. CDR3 nucleotide sequence: TGTGCCAGCAGTTTAATCGGGACTAGCCTTAGTTACGAGCAGTACTTC. It translates to CASSLIGTSLSYEQYF.

This clonotype was found a few times. The rearrangement uses TRBV7-2 and TRBJ1-5; maybe TRBD1 (5 bases). CDR3 length: 13 amino acids. Germline assignment: CDR1 SGHTA and CDR2 FQGNSA. Trimming took off 5 bases at V and 4 bases at J, with 9 bases between the two ends. The CDR3 nucleotides are TGTGCCAGCAGCCTTAGACAGAATCAGCCCCAGCATTTT. Translating it yields CASSLRQNQPQHF.

On this clonotype itself: It is likely a read error, because the conserved phenylalanine at the end of the CDR3 is missing. V usage is TRBV15 and J usage is TRBJ2-1, with TRBD2 matching 11 bases. Germline V gene sequence: CDR1 LNHNV, CDR2 YYDKDF (reference sequence). V trimming: 2 bases; J trimming: 8 bases; junction bases outside the gene matches: 2. The CDR3 covers 14 residues. This chain's CDR3 is CATSRLAGGYEQFL. CDR3 nucleotide sequence: TGTGCCACCAGCAGACTAGCGGGGGGTTATGAGCAGTTCTTA.

This clonotype was counted only a few times. V is TRBV7-9 and J is TRBJ2-2; no clear D. Trimming left V 5 bases short and J 1 base short, with 8 bases between. The CDR3 extends over 14 amino acids. CDR1 and CDR2 from the germline V gene are SEHNR and FQNEAQ (reference sequence). The CDR3 DNA sequence: TGTGCCAGCAGCCGGAACCTGAACACCGGGGAGCTGTTTTTT. Its protein is CASSRNLNTGELFF. Supplemented by reference TRBV7-9 and TRBJ2-2, the full variable domain reads DTGVSQNPRHKITKRGQNVTFRCDPISEHNRLYWYRQTLGQGPEFLTYFQNEAQLEKSRLLSDRFSAERPKGSFSTLEIQRTEQGDSAMYLCASSRNLNTGELFFGEGSRLTVL.

This clonotype appeared a few times. This chain links TRBV20-1 with TRBJ2-3; no reliable D call. CDR3 length: 13 amino acids. The V and J ends lost 0 bases and 0 bases respectively, with 4 bases between them. CDR1 and CDR2 (germline): DFQATT, SNEGSKA (reference sequence). The DNA for the CDR3 is TGCAGTGCTAGAGATCAGAGCACAGATACGCAGTATTTT. The encoded protein is CSARDQSTDTQYF.

As regards this clonotype: A junction boundary mismatches the germline segment, possibly from a read error. CDR3 amino acids: CANSSDGSSYNEQFF. The DNA of the CDR3 is TGTGCCAACAGCTCGGACGGAAGCTCCTACAATGAGCAGTTCTTC. The V call is TRBV7-2, the J call TRBJ2-1; D unresolved. The germline V gene encodes CDR1 SGHTA and CDR2 FQGNSA. The CDR3 loop spans 15 amino acids.